One sample yielded the 2 T cell receptor beta chains listed below, sequenced in a study of CD8 T cells in Susac syndrome. Random hexamers were used to reverse transcribe roughly 0.5 to 1 ug of RNA. TCRdb re-analysed the immunoSEQ multiplex PCR reads in MiXCR, keeping a single row per CDR3 protein. Of 250,000 to 300,000 distinct CDR3 sequences in the sample, about 88% were seen once. Sequenced: CD8+ T cells from PBMCs. Receptors were obtained from a human donor with multiple sclerosis.

This chain uses TRBV20-1 with TRBJ1-1; D might be TRBD1 (6 bases). This CDR3 has 20 residues. Between the trimmed V and J ends, which lost 2 bases and 0 bases, there was a span of 28 bases. Germline V gene sequence: CDR1 DFQATT, CDR2 SNEGSKA (reference sequence). This chain's CDR3 is CSARNREGVQGPNLNTEAFF. CDR3 DNA: TGCAGTGCTAGAAACAGGGAGGGTGTCCAAGGGCCGAATCTGAACACTGAAGCTTTCTTT.

The rearrangement links TRBV12-3 or TRBV12-4 to TRBJ1-2, with 10 positions matching TRBD1. The CDR3 has 15 amino acids. V shed 4 bases, J shed 5 bases, and the junction held 7 bases outside the gene matches. CDR3 nucleotide sequence: TGTGCCAGCAGTTCATCCGGGACAGGGGTTTATGGCTACACCTTC. This sequence encodes CASSSSGTGVYGYTF.